This is a list of T cell receptor beta chains from one sample in a study of shared clonotypes between healthy human individuals. TCRdb's copy holds only in-frame clones and misses some; the assay was immunoSEQ multiplex PCR. The sample contains under 750,000 clones, around 77% of which appear only once. Sequenced material: memory CD4+ T cells sorted from blood. The receptors here all came from a woman in her twenties or thirties in good health. Each CDR3 is given with its conserved first and last residue. Each record gives: CDR3 protein, CDR3 DNA, J gene, D gene, clone size, V gene. A D gene is named only where the DNA matches it firmly. Rows may omit the clone size; those that give it use once, few, many or a size class.

CDR3: CASSLEGREGETQYF; DNA: TGTGCCAGCAGCTTGGAAGGCAGGGAAGGAGAGACCCAGTACTTC; J: TRBJ2-5; D: -; size: -; V: TRBV5-8
CDR3: CASSGAGGATEAFF; DNA: TGTGCCAGCAGCGGAGCAGGGGGCGCCACTGAAGCTTTCTTT; J: TRBJ1-1; D: TRBD1; size: -; V: TRBV9
CDR3: CASSFGQGRETQYF; DNA: TGTGCCAGCAGTTTTGGACAGGGCCGAGAGACCCAGTACTTC; J: TRBJ2-5; D: TRBD1; size: -; V: TRBV6-6
CDR3: CASSDKGSDTQYF; DNA: TGCGCCAGCAGTGACAAGGGTTCAGATACGCAGTATTTT; J: TRBJ2-3; D: -; size: -; V: TRBV10-1
CDR3: CASSGSSQSSYEQYF; DNA: TGTGCCAGCAGTGGATCCTCCCAAAGCTCCTACGAGCAGTACTTC; J: TRBJ2-7; D: -; size: -; V: TRBV6-5
CDR3: CAISPGLAGGRGDTQYF; DNA: TGTGCCATCAGTCCGGGACTAGCGGGAGGGCGGGGAGATACGCAGTATTTT; J: TRBJ2-3; D: TRBD2; size: -; V: TRBV10-3
CDR3: CASSFPGQATYEQYF; DNA: TGTGCCAGCAGTTTCCCGGGACAGGCGACCTACGAGCAGTACTTC; J: TRBJ2-7; D: TRBD1; size: -; V: TRBV27
CDR3: CASSLEAPTEQFF; DNA: TGCGCCAGCAGCTTGGAGGCCCCAACTGAGCAGTTCTTC; J: TRBJ2-1; D: -; size: many; V: TRBV5-1
CDR3: CASSFISGQVYGYTF; DNA: TGTGCCAGCAGCTTCATCTCGGGTCAAGTCTATGGCTACACCTTC; J: TRBJ1-2; D: -; size: -; V: TRBV5-6
CDR3: CASSSGSRYNEQFF; DNA: TGTGCCAGCAGCTCGGGCAGTAGGTACAATGAGCAGTTCTTC; J: TRBJ2-1; D: -; size: -; V: TRBV7-9
CDR3: CASSLTEMNTEAFF; DNA: TGTGCCAGCTCACTGACCGAGATGAACACTGAAGCTTTCTTT; J: TRBJ1-1; D: -; size: once; V: TRBV18
CDR3: CASSPRWTGLQETQYF; DNA: TGTGCCAGCAGCCCTCGATGGACAGGGCTCCAAGAGACCCAGTACTTC; J: TRBJ2-5; D: TRBD1; size: -; V: TRBV9
CDR3: CAISEGRFPGANVLTF; DNA: TGTGCCATCAGTGAGGGGCGGTTCCCCGGGGCCAACGTCCTGACTTTC; J: TRBJ2-6; D: -; size: once; V: TRBV10-3
CDR3: CASSSEYPGRMNTEAFF; DNA: TGTGCCAGCTCTTCTGAGTACCCGGGCCGAATGAACACTGAAGCTTTCTTT; J: TRBJ1-1; D: -; size: -; V: TRBV28
CDR3: CASSLGQITDTQYF; DNA: TGCGCCAGCAGCTTGGGCCAAATCACAGATACGCAGTATTTT; J: TRBJ2-3; D: -; size: -; V: TRBV5-1
CDR3: CASSPPGLAGTSTDTQYF; DNA: TGTGCCAGCTCACCACCGGGACTAGCGGGGACTAGCACAGATACGCAGTATTTT; J: TRBJ2-3; D: TRBD2; size: -; V: TRBV18
CDR3: CASSGQDSYGYTF; DNA: TGTGCCAGCAGTGGGCAGGACTCTTATGGCTACACCTTC; J: TRBJ1-2; D: -; size: -; V: TRBV6-1
CDR3: CASRPGQVKREAFF; DNA: TGTGCCAGCAGGCCGGGACAGGTAAAAAGAGAAGCTTTCTTT; J: TRBJ1-1; D: TRBD1; size: -; V: TRBV28
CDR3: CASSLADRDTGELFF; DNA: TGCGCCAGCAGCTTGGCGGATAGGGACACCGGGGAGCTGTTTTTT; J: TRBJ2-2; D: -; size: -; V: TRBV5-1
CDR3: CASRGAGGRAETQYF; DNA: TGTGCCAGCAGAGGGGCAGGGGGTCGCGCGGAGACCCAGTACTTC; J: TRBJ2-5; D: TRBD1; size: -; V: TRBV27
CDR3: CASSIRGRGIHQPQHF; DNA: TGTGCCAGTAGTATAAGAGGCAGGGGGATCCATCAGCCCCAGCATTTT; J: TRBJ1-5; D: TRBD1; size: once; V: TRBV19
CDR3: CATRSAGGPWTQYF; DNA: TGTGCCACCAGATCAGCGGGAGGGCCCTGGACGCAGTATTTT; J: TRBJ2-3; D: TRBD2; size: few; V: TRBV7-9
CDR3: CASSIANQPQHF; DNA: TGTGCCAGTAGTATAGCTAATCAGCCCCAGCATTTT; J: TRBJ1-5; D: -; size: few; V: TRBV19
CDR3: CASSLENYGYTF; DNA: TGCGCCAGCAGCTTGGAAAACTATGGCTACACCTTC; J: TRBJ1-2; D: -; size: -; V: TRBV5-1
CDR3: CSVERTHQETQYF; DNA: TGCAGCGTTGAAAGGACTCATCAAGAGACCCAGTACTTC; J: TRBJ2-5; D: -; size: few; V: TRBV29-1
CDR3: CASSPQSLGLGELFF; DNA: TGTGCCAGCAGCCCCCAGTCCCTAGGACTCGGGGAGCTGTTTTTT; J: TRBJ2-2; D: -; size: once; V: TRBV9
CDR3: CASSEAVGIGNNEQFF; DNA: TGTGCCAGCAGTGAAGCGGTGGGAATAGGCAACAATGAGCAGTTCTTC; J: TRBJ2-1; D: -; size: -; V: TRBV6-1
CDR3: CASKSLGQDRYEQYF; DNA: TGTGCCAGCAAGAGTTTAGGGCAGGATAGATACGAGCAGTACTTC; J: TRBJ2-7; D: -; size: once; V: TRBV27
CDR3: CASSSQAGESYEQFF; DNA: TGCGCCAGCAGCTCCCAAGCGGGAGAGTCCTATGAGCAGTTCTTC; J: TRBJ2-1; D: TRBD2; size: once; V: TRBV5-1
CDR3: CASRDRGETQYF; DNA: TGCGCCAGCAGGGACCGCGGGGAGACCCAGTACTTC; J: TRBJ2-5; D: -; size: many; V: TRBV10-1
CDR3: CASSPTTGVDYGYTF; DNA: TGTGCCAGCTCACCGACCACGGGAGTGGACTATGGCTACACCTTC; J: TRBJ1-2; D: -; size: -; V: TRBV18
CDR3: CATAQGSGAFTDTQYF; DNA: TGTGCCACCGCGCAGGGTAGCGGGGCCTTCACAGATACGCAGTATTTT; J: TRBJ2-3; D: TRBD2; size: many; V: TRBV10-3
CDR3: CASSERRGGEAFF; DNA: TGTGCCAGCAGTGAACGGAGAGGGGGTGAAGCTTTCTTT; J: TRBJ1-1; D: -; size: -; V: TRBV6-1
CDR3: CASSSQRDSYEQYF; DNA: TGTGCCAGCAGCTCCCAGCGGGATAGCTACGAGCAGTACTTC; J: TRBJ2-7; D: TRBD2; size: once; V: TRBV11-2
CDR3: CASSRGPSGNYNEQFF; DNA: TGTGCCAGCAGCCGCGGGCCTAGCGGGAATTACAATGAGCAGTTCTTC; J: TRBJ2-1; D: TRBD2; size: -; V: TRBV6-6
CDR3: CASSTRWADTQYF; DNA: TGTGCCAGCAGCACCCGATGGGCAGATACGCAGTATTTT; J: TRBJ2-3; D: -; size: -; V: TRBV7-2
CDR3: CASRGIGGQETQYF; DNA: TGTGCCAGCAGGGGAATAGGTGGCCAAGAGACCCAGTACTTC; J: TRBJ2-5; D: -; size: -; V: TRBV2
CDR3: CASSPGTSGMARYF; DNA: TGTGCCAGCAGCCCCGGGACTAGCGGGATGGCCCGGTACTTC; J: TRBJ2-4; D: TRBD2; size: -; V: TRBV7-9
CDR3: CASSLGQGGNQPQHF; DNA: TGCGCCAGCAGCTTGGGGCAGGGGGGCAATCAGCCCCAGCATTTT; J: TRBJ1-5; D: TRBD1; size: -; V: TRBV5-1
CDR3: CASSQVEGPGEKLFF; DNA: TGCGCCAGCAGCCAAGTGGAGGGGCCGGGTGAAAAACTGTTTTTT; J: TRBJ1-4; D: -; size: -; V: TRBV4-1
CDR3: CASRGTEGFGYTF; DNA: TGTGCCAGCAGGGGGACAGAGGGCTTCGGCTACACCTTC; J: TRBJ1-2; D: TRBD1; size: once; V: TRBV6-1
CDR3: CASSETGRGNQPQHF; DNA: TGTGCCAGCAGTGAAACAGGGAGAGGCAATCAGCCCCAGCATTTT; J: TRBJ1-5; D: -; size: -; V: TRBV25-1
CDR3: CASGGNQLQHF; DNA: TGTGCCAGCGGCGGGAATCAGCTCCAGCATTTT; J: TRBJ1-5; D: -; size: -; V: TRBV9
CDR3: CASSFRGNGNQPQHF; DNA: TGTGCCAGCAGTTTTAGGGGTAATGGCAATCAGCCCCAGCATTTT; J: TRBJ1-5; D: -; size: once; V: TRBV27
CDR3: CASTNLSRLTGYTF; DNA: TGTGCCAGCACCAACCTTTCAAGGTTGACTGGCTACACCTTC; J: TRBJ1-2; D: -; size: -; V: TRBV5-6
CDR3: CASSLDRLGGGYTF; DNA: TGTGCCAGCAGTTTGGACAGGCTAGGTGGTGGCTACACCTTC; J: TRBJ1-2; D: TRBD1; size: -; V: TRBV27
CDR3: CASSFRAAYGYTF; DNA: TGTGCCAGCAGCTTTAGAGCAGCCTATGGCTACACCTTC; J: TRBJ1-2; D: -; size: -; V: TRBV5-8
CDR3: CASSPHPGTRGTDTQYF; DNA: TGTGCCAGCAGTCCGCATCCCGGGACTAGAGGCACAGATACGCAGTATTTT; J: TRBJ2-3; D: TRBD2; size: -; V: TRBV28
CDR3: CASSQETVGVNYGYTF; DNA: TGCGCCAGCAGCCAAGAGACCGTAGGGGTAAACTATGGCTACACCTTC; J: TRBJ1-2; D: -; size: -; V: TRBV4-1
CDR3: CAIADRSYNEQFF; DNA: TGTGCCATAGCGGACAGGTCCTACAATGAGCAGTTCTTC; J: TRBJ2-1; D: TRBD1; size: -; V: TRBV10-3
CDR3: CASSYSARNEQFF; DNA: TGTGCCAGCAGTTACTCCGCTAGGAATGAGCAGTTCTTC; J: TRBJ2-1; D: -; size: -; V: TRBV6-5
CDR3: CASSSGGRRYNEQFF; DNA: TGTGCCAGCAGTTCAGGCGGGAGGCGCTACAATGAGCAGTTCTTC; J: TRBJ2-1; D: TRBD2; size: -; V: TRBV28
CDR3: CASMGTGDSYEQYF; DNA: TGTGCCAGCATGGGGACGGGAGATTCCTACGAGCAGTACTTC; J: TRBJ2-7; D: -; size: -; V: TRBV2
CDR3: CASGTTPSTDTQYF; DNA: TGTGCCAGCGGGACTACTCCTAGCACAGATACGCAGTATTTT; J: TRBJ2-3; D: TRBD2; size: -; V: TRBV6-1
CDR3: CASTPATAGTDTQYF; DNA: TGTGCCAGCACCCCCGCGACAGCGGGCACAGATACGCAGTATTTT; J: TRBJ2-3; D: -; size: many; V: TRBV28
CDR3: CASSSLLNTGELFF; DNA: TGTGCCAGCAGTTCCCTGCTTAATACCGGGGAGCTGTTTTTT; J: TRBJ2-2; D: -; size: -; V: TRBV27
CDR3: CASTPRMAAGLEETQYF; DNA: TGTGCCAGCACCCCCAGGATGGCTGCTGGGCTTGAAGAGACCCAGTACTTC; J: TRBJ2-5; D: -; size: -; V: TRBV27
CDR3: CASSLDRVPYGYTF; DNA: TGTGCCAGCAGCCTGGACAGGGTCCCCTATGGCTACACCTTC; J: TRBJ1-2; D: TRBD1; size: once; V: TRBV28
CDR3: CASSTAIRAGLKGTQYF; DNA: TGTGCCAGCTCAACCGCGATCAGGGCAGGGCTTAAGGGGACCCAGTACTTC; J: TRBJ2-5; D: -; size: once; V: TRBV21-1
CDR3: CASSLSVSSYEQYF; DNA: TGCGCCAGCAGCTTGAGTGTCAGTTCCTACGAGCAGTACTTC; J: TRBJ2-7; D: -; size: -; V: TRBV5-1